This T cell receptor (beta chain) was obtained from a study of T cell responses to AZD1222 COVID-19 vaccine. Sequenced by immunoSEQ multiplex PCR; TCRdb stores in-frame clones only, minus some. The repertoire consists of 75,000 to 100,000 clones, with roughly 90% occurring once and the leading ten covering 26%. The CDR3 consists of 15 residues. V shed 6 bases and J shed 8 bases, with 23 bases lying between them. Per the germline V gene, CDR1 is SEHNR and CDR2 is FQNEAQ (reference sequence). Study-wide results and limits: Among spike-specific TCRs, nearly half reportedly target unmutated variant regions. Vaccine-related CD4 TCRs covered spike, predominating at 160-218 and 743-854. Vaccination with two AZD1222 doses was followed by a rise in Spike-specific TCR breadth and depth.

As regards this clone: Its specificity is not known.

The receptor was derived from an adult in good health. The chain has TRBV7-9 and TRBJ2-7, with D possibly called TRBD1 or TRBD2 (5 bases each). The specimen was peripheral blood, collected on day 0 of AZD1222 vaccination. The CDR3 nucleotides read TGTGCCAGCAGTCTCCCGGGACCGTTGCGCCTCCAGCAGTACTTC. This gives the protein CASSLPGPLRLQQYF.